This T cell receptor (beta chain) was obtained from a study of blood T cell repertoires in COVID-19. The wider study: Collection of acute and convalescent COVID-19 samples took place in the United States, Italy and Spain. The cDNA or gDNA used as material had been derived from T cells, B-cell-depleted T cells, or PBMCs.

Looked up from germline, CDR1 is MGHRA and CDR2 is YSYEKL. Trimming took 3 bases from V and 5 from J, leaving 20 bases between them. The CDR3 runs to 16 residues. Authors' data handling: It was from reference gene primer amplification that nucleated cell counts were estimated. Some clones are missing from TCRdb's copy, which holds only in-frame ones; the method was immunoSEQ multiplex PCR. D and trimming come from the DNA, and the V and J calls and clone size come from that table. The sample holds under 45,000 clones; 76% are singletons and the top ten take 25% to 35%. Input material: peripheral blood. The chain carries TRBV4-1 and TRBJ2-7; a weak D match, TRBD2 (6 bases). The origin of this receptor is a man of 80 years or more with acute or convalescent COVID-19. The CDR3 coding sequence is TGCGCCAGCAGCCAGAGACCGTCGGGAGTCAGGGACGAGCAGTACTTC. Encoded protein: CASSQRPSGVRDEQYF.